This T cell receptor beta chain derives from a study of blood T cells in healthy people across ages. V was clipped by 0 bases and J by 6 bases, with 8 bases between them. CDR3 length: 14 amino acids. The germline CDR1 and CDR2 sequences are SGHTA and FQGTGA. A second about 7 to 12 cycle PCR used barcoded and J-beta primers. Any given sample supplied a minimum of 2.5 million CDR3-containing paired-end reads. From the 5' RACE reads, TCRdb called clonotypes with MiXCR, one entry per CDR3 protein. The sample lists fewer than 900,000 distinct CDR3 sequences; 30% to 45% were seen once. Regarding this clonotype: Its cognate antigen is unknown.

Study results and limitations: A roughly linear age-dependent decrease characterized TCR beta diversity per million T cells. With naive T cell percentage, TCR beta diversity showed a strong correlation.

This clonotype was sampled from a man aged 18-30 years in good health. The chain joins TRBV7-3 to TRBJ2-2; D unclear. The sequencing sample was made of blood. The CDR3 here is CASSLTGSAGELFF. The DNA for the CDR3 is TGTGCCAGCAGCTTAACGGGATCGGCCGGGGAGCTGTTTTTT.